The clone carrying this TCR beta chain showed up just once. Its antigen is unknown. The data belong to a study of vaccination and CD4 T cells after COVID-19. Treatment here: approximately nine-day PBMC culture with coronavirus spike peptide pools or control peptides (ViraFEST assay). Researchers used the Oncomine TCR Beta short-read assay to sequence DNA from cultured CD4+ T cells. TCRdb ran MiXCR on the PCR reads and lists one entry per CDR3 protein. Among 22,000 or so distinct CDR3 sequences listed, roughly 33% were seen once. The CDR3 is made up of 16 amino acids. After removal of 0 bases from V and 4 bases from J, the junction contained 4 bases not matched to a gene. The germline gives CDR1 SGDLS, CDR2 YYNGEE. Study conclusions and caveats: When vaccine-specific clones from convalescent patients were examined, 304 of 307 were spike mono-reactive. For convalescent patients, a median about 86% of reactive clones surfaced exclusively after vaccination.

This sequence was found in a human donor with COVID-19. V is TRBV9 and J is TRBJ2-2; 9 bases line up with TRBD2. Sequencing was performed on cultured CD4+ T cells from blood. CDR3 in DNA: TGTGCCAGCAGCGTAGAGATTAGCGGGGGCACCGGGGAGCTGTTTTTT. This gives the protein CASSVEISGGTGELFF.